These 15 T cell receptor beta chains originate from one sample sequenced in a study of regulatory T cells in long-lasting Graves disease. Indicated time point: newly diagnosed GD, antithyroid drugs for less than 3 months. Preparation of the TCR library used RNA extracted from PBMCs. According to the study, TCR beta libraries were built with iRepertoire HTBI primers and CDR3-region Arm-PCR. TCRdb ran MiXCR on the multiplex PCR reads and lists one entry per CDR3 protein. Of fewer than 350,000 distinct CDR3 sequences in the sample, roughly 18% were seen once. The material sequenced was peripheral blood mononuclear cells (PBMCs), taken at new diagnosis, from a patient treated with antithyroid drugs. Receptors originate from a female donor with Graves disease.

This clonotype was picked up a small number of times. V usage is TRBV13 and J usage is TRBJ2-5; 9 nucleotides match TRBD2. Germline trimming cut 5 bases from V and 2 bases from J; bases unmatched to any gene: 9. The CDR3 loop spans 16 amino acids. CDR1 and CDR2 (germline): PRHDT, FYEKMQ (reference sequence). CDR3 loop: CASSPASGTTQETQYF. The CDR3 coding sequence is TGTGCCAGCAGCCCTGCTAGCGGGACCACGCAAGAGACCCAGTACTTC.

This clonotype was seen repeatedly, ten times or more. The chain employs TRBV18 and TRBJ1-2, with D possibly TRBD1 on 6 matching bases. CDR3 size: 14 residues. V was shortened by 1 base and J by 6 bases, with 12 bases between the two germline ends. Germline V CDR1 and CDR2: KGHSH, LQKENI. CDR3 loop: CASSPLGGRDGYTF. The CDR3 region has the DNA TGTGCCAGCTCACCACTCGGGGGCCGGGATGGCTACACCTTC.

This clonotype was counted ten times or more. V gene TRBV19 combines with J gene TRBJ2-1, with 12 bases that match TRBD2. The CDR3 has 16 residues. From germline, CDR1 is LNHDA and CDR2 SQIVND (reference sequence). The V gene end was trimmed by 9 bases and the J gene end by 2 bases; junction bases not matched to a gene: 8. The CDR3 reads CASIKTSGSPYNEQFF. CDR3 sequence (DNA): TGTGCCAGCATCAAGACTAGCGGGAGTCCCTACAATGAGCAGTTCTTC.

This clonotype was seen at least ten times. The chain combines TRBV5-1 with TRBJ1-2, with D maybe TRBD1 (5 bases). Germline V gene data show CDR1 as SGHRS and CDR2 as YFSETQ. This CDR3 is 17 amino acids long. Trimming shortened V by 5 bases and J by 2 bases, and 22 bases separated the two germline ends. CDR3 bases: TGCGCCAGCAGTCCATCCACCCCCGCGGGACCAAACTATGGCTACACCTTC. The encoded protein is CASSPSTPAGPNYGYTF.

In regard to this clonotype: The junction departs from the called germline gene at one end, perhaps through a read error. V is TRBV2 and J is TRBJ2-7; 10 nucleotides agree with TRBD2. CDR3 length equals 14 residues. Germline lookup yields CDR1 SNHLY and CDR2 FYNNEI. CDR3 protein: CARSLAGGVYEQYF. DNA of the CDR3: TGTGCCCGCAGTTTAGCGGGAGGAGTCTACGAGCAGTACTTC.

This clonotype was detected ten times or more. The chain is built from TRBV29-1 and TRBJ2-4; tentative D call: TRBD1 (5 bases). V was cut by 7 bases and J by 7 bases, with 17 bases left in between. CDR3 size: 13 residues. Germline assignment: CDR1 SQVTM and CDR2 ANQGSEA. The CDR3 nucleotides are TGCAGCGGGACGAAGGCAGGGCTGAACATTCAGTACTTC. This gives the protein CSGTKAGLNIQYF.

This clonotype was seen ten or more times. The chain employs TRBV2 and TRBJ2-7; TRBD2 agrees at 14 bases. Germline V lookup: CDR1 SNHLY, CDR2 FYNNEI. V shed 6 bases and J 5 bases; nucleotides not matched to a gene: 3. CDR3 length: 14 residues. CDR3 loop: CASRGLAGEDEQYF. The CDR3, as DNA: TGTGCCAGCAGGGGACTAGCGGGAGAAGACGAGCAGTACTTC.

This chain links TRBV6-1 with TRBJ2-2, with TRBD2 matching over 7 bases. The CDR3 loop spans 13 amino acids. Germline V gene data show CDR1 as MNHNS and CDR2 as SASEGT. With 4 bases clipped from V and 7 bases from J, the junction kept 3 bases outside the gene matches. CDR3 nucleotide sequence: TGTGCCAGCAGTGGGCAGCGGGGCGGGGAGCTGTTTTTT. Translation gives CASSGQRGGELFF.

Ten or more counts support this clonotype. This chain connects TRBV5-1 to TRBJ2-2; D may be TRBD1 (6 bases). This CDR3 has 14 residues. Per the germline V gene, CDR1 is SGHRS and CDR2 is YFSETQ. Between the trimmed V and J ends, which lost 6 bases and 11 bases, there was a span of 20 bases. CDR3 DNA sequence: TGCGCCAGCACCCCATCAGGGGACCGCACCGAGCTGTTTTTT. This codes for CASTPSGDRTELFF.

This clonotype was picked up a small number of times. The junction and the germline gene differ at one end; a read error may be behind it. V usage is TRBV7-8 and J usage is TRBJ2-3, with TRBD2 matching over 11 bases. Germline CDR1 reads SGHVS; CDR2 reads FQNEAQ. This CDR3 spans 16 amino acids. The CDR3 here is CAGSLTSGSGTDTQYF. As DNA, the CDR3 is TGTGCCGGCAGCTTAACTAGCGGGAGTGGGACAGATACGCAGTATTTT.

Only one count was recorded for this clonotype. A clone one base away is much larger, so this may be a read error. V and J are TRBV4-1 and TRBJ2-3, with TRBD1 matching over 7 bases. The J call may be incorrect, as the DNA end agrees better with TRBJ1-5. Germline-derived CDR1 and CDR2 are MGHRA and YSYEKL. The CDR3 runs to 16 residues. The CDR3 spells CASSQAPGQSADTQHF. In DNA, the CDR3 is TGCGCCAGCAGCCAAGCACCGGGACAGTCTGCAGATACGCAGCATTTT.

This clonotype was seen at least ten times. The chain's CDR3 is CASSLFLKREGRGYYNEQFF. The CDR3 nucleotides are TGTGCCAGCAGCTTGTTTCTCAAGCGGGAGGGCCGAGGCTACTACAATGAGCAGTTCTTC. The chain employs TRBV11-2 and TRBJ2-1; TRBD2 matches 10 bases. The CDR3 runs to 20 residues. V lost 3 bases, J lost 3 bases, and 17 bases stayed unmatched. Looked up from germline, CDR1 is SGHAT and CDR2 is FQNNGV.

This clonotype showed up many times. This sequence joins TRBV20-1 and TRBJ2-7, with a tentative D call TRBD1 (5 bases). Germline-derived CDR1 and CDR2 are DFQATT and SNEGSKA (reference sequence). Trimming left V 0 bases short and J 0 bases short, with 6 bases between. This CDR3 contains 13 residues. In DNA form, the CDR3 reads TGCAGTGCTAGAGATGACAGCTCCTACGAGCAGTACTTC. It is translated as CSARDDSSYEQYF.

In this sample, this clonotype turned up many times. The chain combines TRBV2 with TRBJ2-2; D remains ambiguous. V lost 7 bases, J lost 0 bases, and 9 bases lay in between. The CDR3 is 14 amino acids. Per the germline V gene, CDR1 is SNHLY and CDR2 is FYNNEI. CDR3 region: CASKSNANTGELFF. The CDR3 region has the DNA TGTGCCAGCAAAAGCAACGCGAACACCGGGGAGCTGTTTTTT.

In this sample, this clonotype turned up many times. The chain combines TRBV15 with TRBJ2-5; D is unresolved. CDR3 size: 12 residues. Trimming cost V 0 bases and J 5 bases, with 4 bases left between them. Germline lookup yields CDR1 LNHNV and CDR2 YYDKDF (reference sequence). The DNA for the CDR3 is TGTGCCACCAGCAGAGATCGGGAGACCCAGTACTTC. Encoded protein: CATSRDRETQYF.